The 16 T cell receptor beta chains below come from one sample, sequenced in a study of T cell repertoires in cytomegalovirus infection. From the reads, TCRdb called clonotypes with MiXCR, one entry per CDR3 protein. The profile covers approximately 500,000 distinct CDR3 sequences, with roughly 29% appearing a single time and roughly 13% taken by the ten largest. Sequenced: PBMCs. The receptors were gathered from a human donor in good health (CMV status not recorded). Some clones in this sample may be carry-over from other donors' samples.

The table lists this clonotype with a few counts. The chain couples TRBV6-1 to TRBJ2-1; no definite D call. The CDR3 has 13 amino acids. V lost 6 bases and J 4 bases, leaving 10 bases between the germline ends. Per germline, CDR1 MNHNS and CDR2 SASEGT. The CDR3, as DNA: TGTGCCAGCAGGCAACTGGAGTACAATGAGCAGTTCTTC. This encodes CASRQLEYNEQFF.

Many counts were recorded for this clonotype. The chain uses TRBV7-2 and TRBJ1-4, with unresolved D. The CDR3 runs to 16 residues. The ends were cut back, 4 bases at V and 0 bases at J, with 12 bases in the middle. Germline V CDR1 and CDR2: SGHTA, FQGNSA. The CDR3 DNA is TGTGCCAGCAGCTCCCTGGCGGGGACAACTAATGAAAAACTGTTTTTT. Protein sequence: CASSSLAGTTNEKLFF.

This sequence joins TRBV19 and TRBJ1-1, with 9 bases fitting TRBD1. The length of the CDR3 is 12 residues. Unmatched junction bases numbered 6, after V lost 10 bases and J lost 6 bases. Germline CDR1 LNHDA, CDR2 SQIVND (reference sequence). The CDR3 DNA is TGTGCCACTGGACAGGGGTCGGCTGAAGCTTTCTTT. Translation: CATGQGSAEAFF.

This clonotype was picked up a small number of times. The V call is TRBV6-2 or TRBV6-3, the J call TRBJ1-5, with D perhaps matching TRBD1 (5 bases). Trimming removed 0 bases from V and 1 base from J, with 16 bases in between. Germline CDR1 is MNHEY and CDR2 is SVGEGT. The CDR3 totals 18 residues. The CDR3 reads CASSYSSGSLLSNQPQHF. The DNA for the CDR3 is TGTGCCAGCAGTTACTCGTCAGGGTCTCTATTAAGCAATCAGCCCCAGCATTTT.

Written as DNA, the CDR3 is TGTGCCAGCAGGATCGGACAGGGCTTGAACTCCTACGAGCAGTACTTC. This encodes CASRIGQGLNSYEQYF. J is TRBJ2-7 and V is TRBV6-1; TRBD1 aligns across 8 bases. Germline lookup yields CDR1 MNHNS and CDR2 SASEGT. This CDR3 has 16 amino acids. V lost 6 bases, J lost 0 bases, and 10 bases stayed unmatched.

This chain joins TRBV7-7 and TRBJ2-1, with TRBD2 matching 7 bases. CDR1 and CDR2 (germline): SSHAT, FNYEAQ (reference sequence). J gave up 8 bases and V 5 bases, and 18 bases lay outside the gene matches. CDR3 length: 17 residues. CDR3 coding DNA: TGTGCCAGCAGCGCTGGACACGTGGGCGGGAGTCCCCATGAGCAGTTCTTC. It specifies CASSAGHVGGSPHEQFF.

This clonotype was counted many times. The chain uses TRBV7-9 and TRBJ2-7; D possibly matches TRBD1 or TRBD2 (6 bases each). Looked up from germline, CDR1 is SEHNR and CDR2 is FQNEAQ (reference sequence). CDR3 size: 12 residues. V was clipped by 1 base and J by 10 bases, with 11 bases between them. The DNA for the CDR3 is TGTGCCAGCAGCTTAGACCGCGGGACACAGTACTTC. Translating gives CASSLDRGTQYF.

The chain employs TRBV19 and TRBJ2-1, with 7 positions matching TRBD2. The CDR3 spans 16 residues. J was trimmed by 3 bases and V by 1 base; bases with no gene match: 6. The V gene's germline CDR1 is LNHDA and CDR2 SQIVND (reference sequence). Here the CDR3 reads CASSIGWLAVYNEQFF. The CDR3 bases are TGTGCCAGTAGTATAGGTTGGCTAGCGGTCTACAATGAGCAGTTCTTC. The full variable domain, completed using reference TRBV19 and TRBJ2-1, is DGGITQSPKYLFRKEGQNVTLSCEQNLNHDAMYWYRQDPGQGLRLIYYSQIVNDFQKGDIAEGYSVSREKKESFPLTVTSAQKNPTAFYLCASSIGWLAVYNEQFFGPGTRLTVL.

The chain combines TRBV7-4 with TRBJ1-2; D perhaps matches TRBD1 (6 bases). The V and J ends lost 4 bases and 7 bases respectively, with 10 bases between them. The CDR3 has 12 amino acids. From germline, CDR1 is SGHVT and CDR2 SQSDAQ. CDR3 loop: CASSSQGPGYTF. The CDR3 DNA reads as TGTGCCAGCAGCTCACAGGGTCCTGGCTACACCTTC.

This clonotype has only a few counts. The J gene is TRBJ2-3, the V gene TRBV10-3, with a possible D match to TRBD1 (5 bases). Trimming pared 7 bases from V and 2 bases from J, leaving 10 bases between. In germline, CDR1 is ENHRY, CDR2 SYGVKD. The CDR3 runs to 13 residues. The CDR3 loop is CAINQDNTDTQYF. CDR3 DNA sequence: TGTGCCATCAATCAGGACAACACAGATACGCAGTATTTT.

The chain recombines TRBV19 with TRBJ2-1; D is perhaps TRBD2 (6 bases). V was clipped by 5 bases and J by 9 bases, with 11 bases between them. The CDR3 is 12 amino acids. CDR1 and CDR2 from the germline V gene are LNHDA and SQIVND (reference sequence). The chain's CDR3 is CASSASGVEQFF. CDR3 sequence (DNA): TGTGCCAGTAGTGCATCGGGAGTTGAGCAGTTCTTC.

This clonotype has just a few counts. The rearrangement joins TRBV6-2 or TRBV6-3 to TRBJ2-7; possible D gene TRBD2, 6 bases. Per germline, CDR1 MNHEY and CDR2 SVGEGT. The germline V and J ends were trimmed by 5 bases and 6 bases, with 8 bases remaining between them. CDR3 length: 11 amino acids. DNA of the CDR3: TGTGCCAGCAGTCGGGAGTTCGAGCAGTACTTC. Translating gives CASSREFEQYF.

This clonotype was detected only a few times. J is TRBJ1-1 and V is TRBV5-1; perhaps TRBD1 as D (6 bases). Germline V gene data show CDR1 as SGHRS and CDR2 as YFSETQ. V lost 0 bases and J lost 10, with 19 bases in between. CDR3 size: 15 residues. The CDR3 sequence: CASSLGELGPRGAFF. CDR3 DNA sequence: TGCGCCAGCAGCTTGGGGGAGTTGGGGCCCAGGGGAGCTTTCTTT. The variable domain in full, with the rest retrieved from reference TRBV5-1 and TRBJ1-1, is KAGVTQTPRYLIKTRGQQVTLSCSPISGHRSVSWYQQTPGQGLQFLFEYFSETQRNKGNFPGRFSGRQFSNSRSEMNVSTLELGDSALYLCASSLGELGPRGAFFGQGTRLTVV.

CDR3 bases: TGTGCCAGCAGTTCAACGACTAGCGGGTCTATCGGGGAGCTGTTTTTT. Amino acids: CASSSTTSGSIGELFF. V gene TRBV28 combines with J gene TRBJ2-2, with TRBD2 matching 10 bases. Germline CDR1 reads MDHEN; CDR2 reads SYDVKM. Unmatched junction bases numbered 9, after V lost 4 bases and J lost 7 bases. This CDR3 has 16 amino acids. The full variable domain, its missing parts supplied by reference TRBV28 and TRBJ2-2, is DVKVTQSSRYLVKRTGEKVFLECVQDMDHENMFWYRQDPGLGLRLIYFSYDVKMKEKGDIPEGYSVSREKKERFSLILESASTNQTSMYLCASSSTTSGSIGELFFGEGSRLTVL.

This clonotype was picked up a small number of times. The CDR3: CASRLHGLAGFNEQFF. The CDR3, as DNA: TGTGCCAGCAGGCTTCATGGACTAGCGGGATTCAATGAGCAGTTCTTC. This sequence joins TRBV6-1 and TRBJ2-1, with TRBD2 matching 12 bases. The V segment lost 6 bases and the J segment 6 bases; nucleotides outside the gene matches: 9. The CDR3 loop spans 16 amino acids. Per the germline V gene, CDR1 is MNHNS and CDR2 is SASEGT.

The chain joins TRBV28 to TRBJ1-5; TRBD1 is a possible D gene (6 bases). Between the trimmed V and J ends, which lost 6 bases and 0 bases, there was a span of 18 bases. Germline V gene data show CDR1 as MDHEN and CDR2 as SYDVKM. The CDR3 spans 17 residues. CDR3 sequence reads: CASSLARTAYSNQPQHF. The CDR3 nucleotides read TGTGCCAGCAGCTTAGCCCGGACAGCTTATAGCAATCAGCCCCAGCATTTT.